This T cell receptor (beta chain) was found in a study of T-cell memory formation after mild COVID-19. Notes on the study in general: Whether day 37 second-wave clones are SARS-CoV-2-specific was not confirmed.

The 5'RACE method, run with constant-segment primers, produced TCR alpha and TCR beta cDNA libraries (carrying sample barcodes and UMIs). TCRdb independently ran MiXCR on the 5' RACE reads; one entry per CDR3 protein. The sample lists under 250,000 distinct CDR3 sequences, about 11% occurring once. This clonotype was recorded a few times. The antigen remains undetermined. Germline lookup yields CDR1 MNHEY and CDR2 SVGEGT. The V segment lost 4 bases and the J segment 6 bases; nucleotides outside the gene matches: 14. The CDR3 loop spans 16 amino acids. The source material was PBMCs or a T cell subset sorted from them (not recorded which). The genes are TRBV6-2 or TRBV6-3 and TRBJ2-7; 8 bases agree with TRBD2. This TCR came from a man between 18 and 35 years old who had mild COVID-19 (a few samples of this study predate the infection). Cell type and time point are not known. The DNA of the CDR3 is TGTGCCAGCAGTTCTCCGCGGGGGGATGTAACAGGCGAGCAGTACTTC. Amino acids: CASSSPRGDVTGEQYF.